One sample yielded the 18 T cell receptor beta chains listed below, sequenced in a study of T cell responses to AZD1222 COVID-19 vaccine. Only in-frame clones appear in the TCRdb table, and some are missing; sequencing was by immunoSEQ multiplex PCR. Here the sample spans 120,000 to 150,000 clones, about 86% being singletons. The specimen comprised peripheral blood, sampled 28 days after the second AZD1222 dose. These receptors originate from an adult who received the AZD1222 COVID-19 vaccine.

In its sample, this clone was seen once. The chain employs TRBV29-1 and TRBJ2-1; D not resolved. The ends were cut back, 6 bases at V and 7 bases at J, with 13 bases in the middle. This CDR3 spans 12 amino acids. Germline V CDR1 and CDR2: SQVTM, ANQGSEA. The CDR3 DNA reads TGCAGCGTGTACGGAATAGGGAATGAGCAGTTCTTC. It is translated as CSVYGIGNEQFF.

The chain uses TRBV6-5 and TRBJ1-5; 8 nucleotides match TRBD1. CDR1 and CDR2 from the germline V gene are MNHEY and SVGAGI. With V trimmed by 4 bases and J by 5 bases, 4 bases remained unmatched. This CDR3 comprises 14 residues. The CDR3 protein is CASSLQGGDQPQHF. The CDR3 nucleotides are TGTGCCAGCAGTTTACAGGGGGGTGATCAGCCCCAGCATTTT.

The chain combines TRBV12-3 or TRBV12-4 with TRBJ2-3; D unresolved. This CDR3 has 13 residues. Between the trimmed V and J ends, which lost 5 bases and 4 bases, there was a span of 10 bases. In nucleotides, the CDR3 is TGTGCCAGCAGTCGGGTTGGACCAGATACGCAGTATTTT. It codes for CASSRVGPDTQYF.

CDR3 nucleotides: TGTGCCAGCTCACCTGACAGGGGGAATTCACCCCTCCACTTT. Residues: CASSPDRGNSPLHF. This sequence joins TRBV18 and TRBJ1-6, with 9 positions matching TRBD1. CDR1 and CDR2 (germline): KGHSH, LQKENI. The V segment lost 3 bases and the J segment 7 bases; nucleotides outside the gene matches: 1. CDR3 size: 14 residues.

This chain uses TRBV5-4 with TRBJ2-5; TRBD1 is a possible D gene (7 bases). V was clipped by 4 bases and J by 2 bases, with 18 bases between them. This CDR3 comprises 16 residues. Germline values: CDR1 SGHNT, CDR2 YYREEE (reference sequence). CDR3 region: CASSAGGQILQETQYF. CDR3 in DNA: TGTGCCAGCAGCGCCGGGGGACAGATACTTCAAGAGACCCAGTACTTC.

V is TRBV18 and J is TRBJ1-6; perhaps TRBD1 as D (6 bases). V dropped 4 bases and J dropped 9 bases, with 10 bases sitting between them. The CDR3 loop spans 13 amino acids. CDR1 and CDR2 (germline): KGHSH, LQKENI. The CDR3 region is CASSLDSISPLHF. The CDR3 DNA is TGTGCCAGCTCACTGGACAGTATTTCACCCCTCCACTTT. Variable domain in full (rest from reference TRBV18 and TRBJ1-6): NAGVMQNPRHLVRRRGQEARLRCSPMKGHSHVYWYRQLPEEGLKFMVYLQKENIIDESGMPKERFSAEFPKEGPSILRIQQVVRGDSAAYFCASSLDSISPLHFGNGTRLTVT.

In its sample, this clone was seen a few times. This chain joins TRBV6-6 and TRBJ1-4; maybe TRBD1 (6 bases). CDR1 MNHNY and CDR2 SVGAGI come from the germline V gene (reference sequence). This CDR3 region has 17 residues. The V and J ends lost 5 bases and 6 bases respectively, with 22 bases between them. CDR3 coding DNA: TGTGCCAGCAGTCCCGGGGGGACGGGGGCGGTGTATGAAAAACTGTTTTTT. As protein: CASSPGGTGAVYEKLFF.

CDR3 protein: CASSFSASGRTDTQYF. CDR3 nucleotides: TGTGCCAGCAGTTTCAGCGCAAGCGGGAGAACAGATACGCAGTATTTT. The chain joins TRBV27 to TRBJ2-3; 8 bases fit TRBD2. Looked up from germline, CDR1 is MNHEY and CDR2 is SMNVEV (reference sequence). This CDR3 region has 16 residues. V lost 3 bases to trimming and J lost 3 bases; unmatched junction nucleotides: 8.

The rearrangement uses TRBV12-3 or TRBV12-4 and TRBJ2-7; a possible D gene is TRBD2 (6 bases). This CDR3 contains 13 residues. Trimming removed 2 bases at V and 9 bases at J, with 14 bases between. CDR3 nucleotide sequence: TGTGCCAGCAGTTTAAGGGGCGGGGCCTGGCAGTACTTC. Its translation: CASSLRGGAWQYF.

This sequence joins TRBV12-3 or TRBV12-4 and TRBJ2-5, with D possibly being TRBD1 or TRBD2 (6 bases each). The CDR3 is made up of 13 amino acids. Trimming pared 3 bases from V and 5 bases from J, leaving 10 bases between. This chain's CDR3 is CASSLFGGETQYF. Here the CDR3 DNA reads TGTGCCAGCAGTTTGTTCGGGGGCGAGACCCAGTACTTC.

The rearrangement joins TRBV7-2 to TRBJ2-7; tentative D call: TRBD2 (5 bases). Germline CDR1 is SGHTA and CDR2 is FQGNSA. Trimming shortened V by 1 base and J by 4 bases, and 14 bases separated the two germline ends. The CDR3 is 15 residues long. The chain's CDR3 is CASSLVRGVPYEQYF. CDR3 in DNA: TGTGCCAGCAGCTTAGTTCGGGGAGTCCCTTACGAGCAGTACTTC.

This sequence joins TRBV7-2 and TRBJ2-5; tentative D call: TRBD1 (6 bases). Germline V gene sequence: CDR1 SGHTA, CDR2 FQGNSA. This CDR3 contains 14 residues. V lost 1 base to trimming and J lost 6 bases, with 12 bases between them. The CDR3 sequence is CASSLVWQGKTQYF. The CDR3 DNA sequence: TGTGCCAGCAGCTTAGTCTGGCAGGGGAAGACCCAGTACTTC.

The chain links TRBV10-3 to TRBJ1-4; 7 bases agree with TRBD1. The CDR3 has 11 residues. Germline V gene lookup returns CDR1 ENHRY and CDR2 SYGVKD. The V gene end was trimmed by 10 bases and the J gene end by 6 bases; junction bases not matched to a gene: 2. CDR3 DNA sequence: TGTGCCACCAGGGGGGATGAAAAACTGTTTTTT. It is translated as CATRGDEKLFF.

The V call is TRBV19, the J call TRBJ1-5; D remains unclear. The CDR3 runs to 16 residues. V lost 3 bases to trimming and J lost 2 bases, with 14 bases between them. Germline lookup yields CDR1 LNHDA and CDR2 SQIVND (reference sequence). The CDR3 loop is CASSIEGFWGNQPQHF. CDR3 DNA sequence: TGTGCCAGTAGTATCGAGGGATTCTGGGGCAATCAGCCCCAGCATTTT.

J is TRBJ1-1 and V is TRBV5-6; 9 bases agree with TRBD1. Germline CDR1 SGHDT, CDR2 YYEEEE. The CDR3 runs 11 residues. V lost 3 bases, J lost 11 bases, and 2 bases stayed unmatched. The CDR3 DNA sequence: TGTGCCAGCAGCTCCGGACAGGGGGCTTTCTTT. This translates into CASSSGQGAFF.

The chain uses TRBV24-1 and TRBJ2-1; 9 bases match TRBD1. Germline assignment: CDR1 KGHDR and CDR2 SFDVKD. Losses at the gene ends were 4 bases for V and 3 bases for J; bases not matched to a gene: 6. The CDR3 contains 16 residues. Written as DNA, the CDR3 is TGTGCCACCAGTGACCAGGGACAGGGAGGCTACAATGAGCAGTTCTTC. Translated: CATSDQGQGGYNEQFF.

This chain connects TRBV3-1 (or the pseudogene TRBV3-2) to TRBJ1-4; 7 bases match TRBD1. This CDR3 comprises 13 residues. V lost 1 base, J lost 12 bases, and 5 bases stayed unmatched. The germline gives CDR1 LGHDT, CDR2 YNNKEL (reference sequence). CDR3 sequence reads: CASSQVRQGELFF. The CDR3 nucleotides read TGTGCCAGCAGCCAAGTGAGGCAGGGGGAACTGTTTTTT.

About this clone: The sample has other DNA sequences that encode this CDR3 too. The V and J genes are TRBV5-1 and TRBJ1-1, with 7 bases aligning to TRBD1. After removal of 3 bases from V and 0 bases from J, the junction contained 2 bases not matched to a gene. This CDR3 is built from 14 residues. Germline values: CDR1 SGHRS, CDR2 YFSETQ. In DNA, the CDR3 is TGCGCCAGCAGCTGGGGACAGCTGAACACTGAAGCTTTCTTT. It translates to CASSWGQLNTEAFF.